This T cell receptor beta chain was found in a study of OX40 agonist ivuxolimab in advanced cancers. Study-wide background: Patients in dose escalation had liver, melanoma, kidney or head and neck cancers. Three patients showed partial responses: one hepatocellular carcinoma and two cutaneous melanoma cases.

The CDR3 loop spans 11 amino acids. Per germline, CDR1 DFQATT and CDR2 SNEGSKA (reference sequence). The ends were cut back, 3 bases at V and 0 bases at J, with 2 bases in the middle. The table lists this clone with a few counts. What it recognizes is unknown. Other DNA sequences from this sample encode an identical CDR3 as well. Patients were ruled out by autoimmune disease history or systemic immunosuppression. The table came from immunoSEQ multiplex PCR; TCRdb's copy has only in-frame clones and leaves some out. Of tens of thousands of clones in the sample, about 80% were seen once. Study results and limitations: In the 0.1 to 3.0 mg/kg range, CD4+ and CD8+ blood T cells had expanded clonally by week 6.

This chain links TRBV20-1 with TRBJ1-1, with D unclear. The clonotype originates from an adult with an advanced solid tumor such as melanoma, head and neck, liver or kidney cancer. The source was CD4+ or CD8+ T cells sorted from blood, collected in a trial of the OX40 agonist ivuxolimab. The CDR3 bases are TGCAGTGCTAGGATGAACACTGAAGCTTTCTTT. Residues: CSARMNTEAFF.